These 5 T cell receptor beta chains share one sample of origin, sequenced in a study of CD8 T cells in ankylosing spondylitis. TCRdb re-derived calls from the 5' RACE reads in MiXCR, one entry per CDR3 protein. The table has 180,000 or so distinct CDR3 sequences, 9.5% to 13% seen once. Sequences were obtained from blood, either unsorted or a sorted T cell fraction (not recorded which). The source of these receptors is a male donor with ankylosing spondylitis or in good health (not recorded which).

This clonotype has just a few counts. The chain recombines TRBV27 with TRBJ2-7, with D possibly matching TRBD1 (6 bases). The V gene lost 2 bases and the J gene lost 0 bases, with 14 bases spanning the gap. The V gene's germline CDR1 is MNHEY and CDR2 SMNVEV (reference sequence). The CDR3 is 16 residues long. The CDR3 DNA follows: TGTGCCAGCAGTTTAGGTCAGGGGTTCAGCTCCTACGAGCAGTACTTC. Translation: CASSLGQGFSSYEQYF.

This clonotype came up many times. V and J are TRBV29-1 and TRBJ2-1; no clear D gene. The CDR3 covers 13 residues. In germline, CDR1 is SQVTM, CDR2 ANQGSEA. The V and J ends lost 4 bases and 1 base respectively, with 8 bases between them. The DNA for the CDR3 is TGCAGCGTTGGACCTTCGTCCTACAATGAGCAGTTCTTC. Translating it yields CSVGPSSYNEQFF.

The genes are TRBV29-1 and TRBJ2-7; TRBD2 agrees at 7 bases. Germline loops: CDR1 SQVTM, CDR2 ANQGSEA. Trimming at V came to 4 bases and at J to 1 base, leaving 4 bases not matched to a gene. CDR3 length: 13 residues. Written as DNA, the CDR3 is TGCAGCGTTGGTCCTAGCGGTTCCTACGAGCAGTACTTC. It yields the protein CSVGPSGSYEQYF.

The gene calls are TRBV7-9 and TRBJ2-5; unclear D gene. The CDR3 is 12 residues long. Trimming took off 6 bases at V and 3 bases at J, with 8 bases between the two ends. The germline gives CDR1 SEHNR, CDR2 FQNEAQ (reference sequence). CDR3 protein: CASRYREETQYF. CDR3 bases: TGTGCCAGCAGATATCGGGAAGAGACCCAGTACTTC.

In its sample, this clonotype was seen many times. The gene calls are TRBV9 and TRBJ2-3; no firm D call. V lost 0 bases and J lost 2, with 4 bases in between. CDR3 length: 13 amino acids. Germline values: CDR1 SGDLS, CDR2 YYNGEE. CDR3 in amino acids: CASSVAPTDTQYF. CDR3 sequence (DNA): TGTGCCAGCAGCGTAGCCCCCACAGATACGCAGTATTTT.